Sequencing of this T cell receptor (beta chain) was carried out in a study of human T cells and chemical hapten exposure. Study-wide background: The use of 2% DPC on around 2 cm by around 2 cm of upper inner arm skin constituted sensitization. Chiefly female patients presented with alopecia areata, totalis or universalis.

The sample holds many counts of this clonotype. The CDR3 is made up of 14 amino acids. Germline V gene sequence: CDR1 SEHNR, CDR2 FQNEAQ (reference sequence). Trimming removed 6 bases from V and 6 bases from J, with 18 bases in between. Sample time point: patch test 2, 6 weeks after DPC sensitization. Sample treatment: therapeutic diphenylcyclopropenone sensitization with weekly scalp DPC. How the authors handled the data: TCRs per sample had a median of approximately 88,000 and ranged from about 23,224 to 750,000. TCRdb re-called the RACE reads with MiXCR, one entry per CDR3 protein. The V and J calls and clone size come from TCRdb's table, not from the authors' own analysis. The sample has some 79,000 distinct CDR3 sequences; under 11% are singletons.

V gene TRBV7-9 combines with J gene TRBJ2-7, with unresolved D. The receptor was derived from a woman aged 45-65 years with alopecia areata. Some clones in this sample may be carry-over from other donors' samples. Sample: whole blood, taken in connection with sensitization to the hapten diphenylcyclopropenone (DPC). CDR3 coding DNA: TGTGCCAGCAGACCTATCGACCAACTGCGCGAGCAGTACTTC. This sequence encodes CASRPIDQLREQYF.